The rows below give T cell receptor beta chains drawn from one sample of a study of cytomegalovirus exposure and HLA in healthy donors. Some clones are missing from TCRdb's copy, which holds only in-frame ones; the method was immunoSEQ multiplex PCR. The sample lists about 180,000 clones, around three quarters occurring once. The source material was PBMCs. The receptors were sampled from a middle-aged man in good health and CMV-seronegative. Both conserved end residues are part of each CDR3. The order of the fields is CDR3 DNA, CDR3 protein, V gene, D gene, J gene, clone size. The D gene is left open where the match is weak. Clone size is stated in some rows and not others, as once, few, many or a class when expanded.

DNA: TGTGCCAGCAGCGGGTTGGGGGGGTCCTACGAGCAGTACTTC
CDR3: CASSGLGGSYEQYF
V: TRBV7-2
D: TRBD2
J: TRBJ2-7
size: -

DNA: TGCGCCAGCAGCTTAGCGGGAGGCACAGATACGCAGTATTTT
CDR3: CASSLAGGTDTQYF
V: TRBV5-1
D: TRBD2
J: TRBJ2-3
size: -

DNA: TGCGCCAGCAGCTTGGGGCAGTCCAATGAAAAACTGTTTTTT
CDR3: CASSLGQSNEKLFF
V: TRBV5-1
D: -
J: TRBJ1-4
size: -

DNA: TGTGCCAGTAGTAGGCCGGGACAGAATCAGCCCCAGCATTTT
CDR3: CASSRPGQNQPQHF
V: TRBV19
D: TRBD1
J: TRBJ1-5
size: once

DNA: TGTGCTAGTGTTGCAGGGGGCCACTCCTACGAGCAGTACTTC
CDR3: CASVAGGHSYEQYF
V: TRBV12-5
D: TRBD1
J: TRBJ2-7
size: -

DNA: TGCGCCAGCAGCAGGGGACAGACGAACACTGAAGCTTTCTTT
CDR3: CASSRGQTNTEAFF
V: TRBV5-1
D: TRBD1
J: TRBJ1-1
size: -

DNA: TGCGCCAGCAGCTTGGAGGGGGCCGGGTACGAGCAGTACTTC
CDR3: CASSLEGAGYEQYF
V: TRBV5-1
D: TRBD1
J: TRBJ2-7
size: -

DNA: TGTGCCAGCAGCGTTGCCGCCGGGTGGAGAGGGGAGACCCAGTACTTC
CDR3: CASSVAAGWRGETQYF
V: TRBV9
D: -
J: TRBJ2-5
size: -

DNA: TGCGCCAGCAGCGGGGTGGCTAGCGGGGCGTACACAGGTACGCAGTATTTT
CDR3: CASSGVASGAYTGTQYF
V: TRBV4-1
D: TRBD2
J: TRBJ2-3
size: -

DNA: TGCGCCAGCAGTGAATGGTGGGCGCTAGCCAAAAACATTCAGTACTTC
CDR3: CASSEWWALAKNIQYF
V: TRBV10-1
D: -
J: TRBJ2-4
size: -

DNA: TGCGCCAGCAGCCAAGATCGTCGGGGATACGAGCAGTACTTC
CDR3: CASSQDRRGYEQYF
V: TRBV4-3
D: -
J: TRBJ2-7
size: -

DNA: TGTGCCAGCAGTCCCCTAGGCAGGGCTAATCAGCCCCAGCATTTT
CDR3: CASSPLGRANQPQHF
V: TRBV6-5
D: -
J: TRBJ1-5
size: -

DNA: TGTGCCAGCAGCTTGGGATCTATTAGTTCACCCCTCCACTTT
CDR3: CASSLGSISSPLHF
V: TRBV5-6
D: -
J: TRBJ1-6
size: -

DNA: TGCGCCAGCAGCCAAGACAGGGGTATAAACACTGAAGCTTTCTTT
CDR3: CASSQDRGINTEAFF
V: TRBV4-3
D: -
J: TRBJ1-1
size: -

DNA: TGTGCCAGCAGTCCAGGGACAGACAATGAGCAGTTCTTC
CDR3: CASSPGTDNEQFF
V: TRBV27
D: TRBD1
J: TRBJ2-1
size: -

DNA: TGTGCCAGTACCAAGATCGGACAGACTAACACCGGGGAGCTGTTTTTT
CDR3: CASTKIGQTNTGELFF
V: TRBV19
D: -
J: TRBJ2-2
size: -

DNA: TGTGCCAGCAGTCGAACCGGACAGGATCCCCGTTTT
CDR3: CASSRTGQDPRF
V: TRBV6-5
D: TRBD1
J: TRBJ1-3
size: -

DNA: TGTGCCAGCAGTTCGGGACAGGGCTCCTACAATGAGCAGTTCTTC
CDR3: CASSSGQGSYNEQFF
V: TRBV6-4
D: TRBD1
J: TRBJ2-1
size: few

DNA: TGTGCCAGTAGGAGGACAGATGGGTTGAGTGGCTACACCTTC
CDR3: CASRRTDGLSGYTF
V: TRBV19
D: -
J: TRBJ1-2
size: -

DNA: TGTGCCAGCTCACCACCGGGACTAGCGGGTAGTTTGGATACGCAGTATTTT
CDR3: CASSPPGLAGSLDTQYF
V: TRBV18
D: TRBD2
J: TRBJ2-3
size: -

DNA: TGTGCCAGCAGTTACGGGCAGCCGCTTAACTATGGCTACACCTTC
CDR3: CASSYGQPLNYGYTF
V: TRBV6-6
D: -
J: TRBJ1-2
size: -

DNA: TGTGCCAGCAGTGAAGGGACAGGGGGAAGGGCTGAAGCTTTCTTT
CDR3: CASSEGTGGRAEAFF
V: TRBV2
D: TRBD1
J: TRBJ1-1
size: -

DNA: TGTGCCAGCAGGGCGGTGCGGAGCTCTGGGGCCAACGTCCTGACTTTC
CDR3: CASRAVRSSGANVLTF
V: TRBV2
D: -
J: TRBJ2-6
size: -

DNA: TGTGCCAGTAGTGTCCGGACAGACAATTCACCCCTCCACTTT
CDR3: CASSVRTDNSPLHF
V: TRBV19
D: -
J: TRBJ1-6
size: -

DNA: TGTGCCAGCAGCTCCAGGGGGTACAGGCAGTATTTT
CDR3: CASSSRGYRQYF
V: TRBV5-8
D: TRBD1
J: TRBJ2-3
size: -

DNA: TGTGCCAGCAGGGGAGAAAAGGCGGGGGATCAGCCCCAGCATTTT
CDR3: CASRGEKAGDQPQHF
V: TRBV6-6
D: -
J: TRBJ1-5
size: -

DNA: TGTGCCATCAGTGAGTCTGGGACAGGGCTGTACGAGCAGTACTTC
CDR3: CAISESGTGLYEQYF
V: TRBV10-3
D: TRBD1
J: TRBJ2-7
size: -

DNA: TGTGCCAGCAGCTTGGTTTCCGGGGGGCCTCCGGGTACGCAGTATTTT
CDR3: CASSLVSGGPPGTQYF
V: TRBV7-2
D: -
J: TRBJ2-3
size: -

DNA: TGTGCCAGCAGCTTAGGAGCGGGGGGCCGGGGAGAGGCCCAGTACTTC
CDR3: CASSLGAGGRGEAQYF
V: TRBV13
D: TRBD2
J: TRBJ2-5
size: -

DNA: TGTGCCAGCAGCTCAGGGACAGGCACAGATACGCAGTATTTT
CDR3: CASSSGTGTDTQYF
V: TRBV7-9
D: TRBD1
J: TRBJ2-3
size: -

DNA: TGTGCCAGCAGCCCGGGACTAGCGGGGGGGACGCAGTATTTT
CDR3: CASSPGLAGGTQYF
V: TRBV6-4
D: TRBD2
J: TRBJ2-3
size: -

DNA: TGTGCCAGTAGTACCCGGGACAGGGCGTACGAGCAGTACTTC
CDR3: CASSTRDRAYEQYF
V: TRBV19
D: TRBD1
J: TRBJ2-7
size: -

DNA: TGTGCCAGCTCCCACGGGACAGGGCAAAATGAAAAACTGTTTTTT
CDR3: CASSHGTGQNEKLFF
V: TRBV18
D: TRBD1
J: TRBJ1-4
size: -

DNA: TGTGCCAGCAGCTTAGTAGCGGATAGCTCCTACGAGCAGTACTTC
CDR3: CASSLVADSSYEQYF
V: TRBV7-2
D: -
J: TRBJ2-7
size: -

DNA: TGTTCCAGCAGCCAGTCACGGAACACTGAAGCTTTCTTT
CDR3: CSSSQSRNTEAFF
V: TRBV7-9
D: -
J: TRBJ1-1
size: few

DNA: TGTGCCAGCAGGGAGGGGCAGGGCGACGAGCAGTACTTC
CDR3: CASREGQGDEQYF
V: TRBV6-1
D: -
J: TRBJ2-7
size: -

DNA: TGTGCCAGCAGAGGAGATAGCGGGGTCAGCTCCTACAATGAGCAGTTCTTC
CDR3: CASRGDSGVSSYNEQFF
V: TRBV2
D: TRBD2
J: TRBJ2-1
size: -

DNA: TGCAGCGCTCTGGGTGACACCTCCTACGAGCAGTACTTC
CDR3: CSALGDTSYEQYF
V: TRBV29-1
D: -
J: TRBJ2-7
size: -

DNA: TGTGCCAGCAGCGCACGACAGGGGGCCGCAGGAAACACCATATATTTT
CDR3: CASSARQGAAGNTIYF
V: TRBV7-9
D: TRBD1
J: TRBJ1-3
size: -

DNA: TGTGCCAGCAGTTTAGGTCCGGGACAGCTGGGCGGAAACACCATATATTTT
CDR3: CASSLGPGQLGGNTIYF
V: TRBV27
D: TRBD1
J: TRBJ1-3
size: few

DNA: TGTGCCAGCAGCACCCAGGACACAGATACGCAGTATTTT
CDR3: CASSTQDTDTQYF
V: TRBV6-5
D: -
J: TRBJ2-3
size: once

DNA: TGTGCCAGCAGTGAAGTTCTATCAGCGGCCTACGAGCAGTACTTC
CDR3: CASSEVLSAAYEQYF
V: TRBV2
D: -
J: TRBJ2-7
size: once

DNA: TGTGCCAGCAGCTTGGACAGAACTAATGAAAAACTGTTTTTT
CDR3: CASSLDRTNEKLFF
V: TRBV5-8
D: -
J: TRBJ1-4
size: -

DNA: TGTGCCAGCAGTTTAAGGAGCGGGAGTGTACCTACCACAGATACGCAGTATTTT
CDR3: CASSLRSGSVPTTDTQYF
V: TRBV7-3
D: TRBD2
J: TRBJ2-3
size: few

DNA: TGTGCCACCACTCAACCCGGGATCCGGGGGGTTCCCGACAATGAGCAGTTCTTC
CDR3: CATTQPGIRGVPDNEQFF
V: TRBV27
D: TRBD2
J: TRBJ2-1
size: -

DNA: TGTGCCAGCAGCGGTACAGGGCCCCTTCCCTCTGGGGCCAACGTCCTGACTTTC
CDR3: CASSGTGPLPSGANVLTF
V: TRBV9
D: -
J: TRBJ2-6
size: -

DNA: TGTGCCAGCAGTGGTGGGAGGGTGGCTGGGCCCCAGCATTTT
CDR3: CASSGGRVAGPQHF
V: TRBV6-5
D: -
J: TRBJ1-5
size: -

DNA: TGTGCCAGCAGCCCCGGTAACACCGGGGAGCTGTTTTTT
CDR3: CASSPGNTGELFF
V: TRBV5-4
D: -
J: TRBJ2-2
size: once

DNA: TGTGCCAGCAGCTTAGCGGTGGCGACAGGGGGACGCACTGAAGCTTTCTTT
CDR3: CASSLAVATGGRTEAFF
V: TRBV7-2
D: TRBD1
J: TRBJ1-1
size: -

DNA: TGTGCCACCAGCAGAGATCGGGGAGCGGCACCCCTCCACTTT
CDR3: CATSRDRGAAPLHF
V: TRBV15
D: -
J: TRBJ1-6
size: -

DNA: TGTGCCAGCAGCTGGAAACAGGGGGCGAGGGAGCAGTACTTC
CDR3: CASSWKQGAREQYF
V: TRBV5-4
D: TRBD1
J: TRBJ2-7
size: -

DNA: TGCGCCAGCAGCCAAGATCCCTTTGCCGGGAGCAGGTCTGGAAACACCATATATTTT
CDR3: CASSQDPFAGSRSGNTIYF
V: TRBV4-1
D: -
J: TRBJ1-3
size: -